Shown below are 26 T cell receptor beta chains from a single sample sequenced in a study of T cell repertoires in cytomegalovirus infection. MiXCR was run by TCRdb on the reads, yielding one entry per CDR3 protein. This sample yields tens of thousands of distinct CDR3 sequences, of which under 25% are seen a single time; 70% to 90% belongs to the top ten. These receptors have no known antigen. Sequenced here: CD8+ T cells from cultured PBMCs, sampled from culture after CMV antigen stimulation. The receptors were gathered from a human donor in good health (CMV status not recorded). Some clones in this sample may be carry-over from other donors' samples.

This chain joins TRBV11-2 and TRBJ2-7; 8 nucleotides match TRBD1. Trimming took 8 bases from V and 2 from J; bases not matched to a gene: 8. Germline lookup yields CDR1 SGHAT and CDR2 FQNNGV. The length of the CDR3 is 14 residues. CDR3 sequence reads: CASRDRQYTYEQYF. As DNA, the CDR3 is TGTGCCAGCCGGGACAGGCAATATACCTACGAGCAGTACTTC.

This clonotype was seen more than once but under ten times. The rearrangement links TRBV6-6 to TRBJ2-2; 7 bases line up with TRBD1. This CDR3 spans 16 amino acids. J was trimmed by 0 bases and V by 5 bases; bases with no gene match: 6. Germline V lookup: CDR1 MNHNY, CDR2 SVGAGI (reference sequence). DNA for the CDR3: TGTGCCAGCAGTGCCTCGGGACAGCCGAACACCGGGGAGCTGTTTTTT. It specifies CASSASGQPNTGELFF.

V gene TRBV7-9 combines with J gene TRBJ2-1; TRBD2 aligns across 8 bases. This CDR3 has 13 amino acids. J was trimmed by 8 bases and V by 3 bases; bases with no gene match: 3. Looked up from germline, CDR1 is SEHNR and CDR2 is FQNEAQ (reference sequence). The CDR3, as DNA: TGTGCCAGCAGCTTGGGACTAGTGGATGAGCAGTTCTTC. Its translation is CASSLGLVDEQFF. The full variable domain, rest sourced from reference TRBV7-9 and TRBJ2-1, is DTGVSQNPRHKITKRGQNVTFRCDPISEHNRLYWYRQTLGQGPEFLTYFQNEAQLEKSRLLSDRFSAERPKGSFSTLEIQRTEQGDSAMYLCASSLGLVDEQFFGPGTRLTVL.

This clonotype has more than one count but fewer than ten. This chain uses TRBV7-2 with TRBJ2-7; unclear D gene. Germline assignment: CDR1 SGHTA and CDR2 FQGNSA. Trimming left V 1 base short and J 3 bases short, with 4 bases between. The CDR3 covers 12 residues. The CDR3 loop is CASSLVVYEQYF. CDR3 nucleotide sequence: TGTGCCAGCAGCTTAGTCGTCTACGAGCAGTACTTC.

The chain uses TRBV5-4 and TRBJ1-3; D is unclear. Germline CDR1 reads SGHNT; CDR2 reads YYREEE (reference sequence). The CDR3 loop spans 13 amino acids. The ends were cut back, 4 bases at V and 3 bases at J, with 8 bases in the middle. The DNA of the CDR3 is TGTGCCAGCAGCCCAACTCATGGAAACACCATATATTTT. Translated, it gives CASSPTHGNTIYF.

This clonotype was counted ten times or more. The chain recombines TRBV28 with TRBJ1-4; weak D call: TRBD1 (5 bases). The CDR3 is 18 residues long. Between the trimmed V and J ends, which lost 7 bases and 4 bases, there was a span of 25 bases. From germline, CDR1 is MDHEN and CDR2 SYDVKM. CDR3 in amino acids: CASTSLTRRLGGNEKLFF. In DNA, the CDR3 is TGTGCCAGCACCTCCCTCACAAGGCGTCTTGGGGGTAATGAAAAACTGTTTTTT.

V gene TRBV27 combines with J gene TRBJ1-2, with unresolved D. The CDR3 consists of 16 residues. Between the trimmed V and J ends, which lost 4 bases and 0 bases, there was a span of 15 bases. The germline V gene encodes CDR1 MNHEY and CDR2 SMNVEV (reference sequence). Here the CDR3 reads CASSSSGRLANYGYTF. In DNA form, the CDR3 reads TGTGCCAGCAGTTCCTCCGGACGGCTAGCTAACTATGGCTACACCTTC.

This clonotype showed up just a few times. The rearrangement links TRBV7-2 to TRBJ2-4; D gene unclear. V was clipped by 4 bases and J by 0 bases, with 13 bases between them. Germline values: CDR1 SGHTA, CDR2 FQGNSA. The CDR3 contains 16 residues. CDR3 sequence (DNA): TGTGCCAGCAGCTCAGACCTCACCCTAGCCAAAAACATTCAGTACTTC. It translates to CASSSDLTLAKNIQYF.

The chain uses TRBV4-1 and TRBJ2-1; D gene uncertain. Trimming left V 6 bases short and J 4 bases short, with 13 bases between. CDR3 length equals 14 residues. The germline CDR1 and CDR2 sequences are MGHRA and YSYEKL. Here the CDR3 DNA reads TGCGCCAGCAGTCTTAGTCTGGGTTACAATGAGCAGTTCTTC. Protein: CASSLSLGYNEQFF.

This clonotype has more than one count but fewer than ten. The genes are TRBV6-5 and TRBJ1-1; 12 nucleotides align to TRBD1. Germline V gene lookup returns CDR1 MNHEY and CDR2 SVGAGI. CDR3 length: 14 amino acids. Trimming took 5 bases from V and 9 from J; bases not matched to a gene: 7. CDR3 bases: TGTGCCAGCAGTCCCGGGACAGGGGGCTCCAAAGCTTTCTTT. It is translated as CASSPGTGGSKAFF.

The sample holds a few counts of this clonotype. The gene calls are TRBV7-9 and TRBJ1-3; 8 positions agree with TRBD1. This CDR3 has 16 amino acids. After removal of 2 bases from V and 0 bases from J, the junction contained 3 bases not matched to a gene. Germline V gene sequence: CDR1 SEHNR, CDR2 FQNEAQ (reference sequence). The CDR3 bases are TGTGCCAGCAGCTTACGACAGGGGTACTCTGGAAACACCATATATTTT. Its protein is CASSLRQGYSGNTIYF.

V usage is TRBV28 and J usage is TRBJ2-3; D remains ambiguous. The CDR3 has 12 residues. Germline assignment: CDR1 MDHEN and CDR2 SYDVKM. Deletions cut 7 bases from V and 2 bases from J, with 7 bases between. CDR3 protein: CASTRVTDTQYF. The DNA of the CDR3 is TGTGCCAGCACTCGGGTCACAGATACGCAGTATTTT.

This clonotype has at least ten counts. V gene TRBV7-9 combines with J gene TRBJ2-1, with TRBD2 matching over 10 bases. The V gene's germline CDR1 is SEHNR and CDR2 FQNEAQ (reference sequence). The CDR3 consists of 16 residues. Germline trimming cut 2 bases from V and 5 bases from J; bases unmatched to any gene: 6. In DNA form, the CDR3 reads TGTGCCAGCAGCTTATTCGGTCTAGCGGGGGACAATGAGCAGTTCTTC. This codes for CASSLFGLAGDNEQFF.

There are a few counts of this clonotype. The CDR3 DNA follows: TGTGCCAGCAGCTCGGACAGGGCCAAAAGGGGCACTGAAGCTTTCTTT. The encoded protein is CASSSDRAKRGTEAFF. The chain uses TRBV7-2 and TRBJ1-1; the match to TRBD1 covers 8 bases. Trimming at V came to 4 bases and at J to 4 bases, leaving 11 bases not matched to a gene. The germline V gene has CDR1 SGHTA and CDR2 FQGNSA. CDR3 size: 16 residues.

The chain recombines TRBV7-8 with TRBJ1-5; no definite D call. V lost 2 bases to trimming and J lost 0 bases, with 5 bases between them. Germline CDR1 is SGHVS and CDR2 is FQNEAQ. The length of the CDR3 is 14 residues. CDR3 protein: CASSLRTSNQPQHF. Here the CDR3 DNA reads TGTGCCAGCAGCTTAAGGACTAGCAATCAGCCCCAGCATTTT.

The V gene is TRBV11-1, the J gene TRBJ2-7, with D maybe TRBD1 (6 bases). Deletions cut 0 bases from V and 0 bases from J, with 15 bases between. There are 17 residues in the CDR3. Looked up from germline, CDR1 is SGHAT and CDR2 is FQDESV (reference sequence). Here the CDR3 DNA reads TGTGCCAGCAGCTTAGCGGGGCAGGGGTTTAACTCCTACGAGCAGTACTTC. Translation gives CASSLAGQGFNSYEQYF.

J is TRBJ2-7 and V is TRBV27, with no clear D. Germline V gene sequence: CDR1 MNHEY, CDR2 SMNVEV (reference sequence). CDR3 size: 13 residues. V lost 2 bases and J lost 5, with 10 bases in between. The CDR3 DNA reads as TGTGCCAGCAGTTTACGGTGGATGAACGAGCAGTACTTC. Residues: CASSLRWMNEQYF.

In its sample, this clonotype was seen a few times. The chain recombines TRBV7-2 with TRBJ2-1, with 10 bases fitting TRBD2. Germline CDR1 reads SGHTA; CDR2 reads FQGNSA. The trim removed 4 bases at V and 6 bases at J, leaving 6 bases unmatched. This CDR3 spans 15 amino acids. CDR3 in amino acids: CASSSTPSGSNEQFF. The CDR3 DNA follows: TGTGCCAGCAGCTCGACCCCTAGCGGGAGCAATGAGCAGTTCTTC.

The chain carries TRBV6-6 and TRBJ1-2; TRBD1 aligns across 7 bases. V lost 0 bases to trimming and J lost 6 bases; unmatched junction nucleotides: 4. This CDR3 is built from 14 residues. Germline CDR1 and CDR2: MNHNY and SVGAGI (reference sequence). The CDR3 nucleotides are TGTGCCAGCAGTTACTCGAGACAGGGTCATGGCTACACCTTC. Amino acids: CASSYSRQGHGYTF.

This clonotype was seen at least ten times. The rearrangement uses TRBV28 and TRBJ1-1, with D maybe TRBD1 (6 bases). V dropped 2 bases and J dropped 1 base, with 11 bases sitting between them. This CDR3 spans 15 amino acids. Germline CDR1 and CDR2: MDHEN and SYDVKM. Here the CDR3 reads CASSLVGQRNTEAFF. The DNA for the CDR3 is TGTGCCAGCAGTTTAGTAGGACAGAGGAACACTGAAGCTTTCTTT.

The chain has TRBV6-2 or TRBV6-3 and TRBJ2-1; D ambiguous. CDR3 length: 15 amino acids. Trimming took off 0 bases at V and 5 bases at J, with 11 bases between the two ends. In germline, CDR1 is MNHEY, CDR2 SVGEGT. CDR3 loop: CASSYSGLGHNEQFF. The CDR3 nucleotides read TGTGCCAGCAGTTACTCCGGGCTGGGCCACAATGAGCAGTTCTTC.

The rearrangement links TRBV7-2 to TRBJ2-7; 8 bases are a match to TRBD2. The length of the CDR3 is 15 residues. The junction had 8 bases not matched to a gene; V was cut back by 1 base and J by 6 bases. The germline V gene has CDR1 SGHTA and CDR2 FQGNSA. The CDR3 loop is CASSLGEGLGAEQYF. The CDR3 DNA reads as TGTGCCAGCAGCTTAGGGGAGGGACTAGGAGCCGAGCAGTACTTC.

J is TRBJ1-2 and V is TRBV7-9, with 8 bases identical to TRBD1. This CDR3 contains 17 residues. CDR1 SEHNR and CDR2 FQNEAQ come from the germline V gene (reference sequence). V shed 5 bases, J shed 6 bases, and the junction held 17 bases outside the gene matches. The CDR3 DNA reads TGTGCCAGCAGCCAACCTCTTCCTGACAGGGGAGTTAATGGCTACACCTTC. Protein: CASSQPLPDRGVNGYTF.

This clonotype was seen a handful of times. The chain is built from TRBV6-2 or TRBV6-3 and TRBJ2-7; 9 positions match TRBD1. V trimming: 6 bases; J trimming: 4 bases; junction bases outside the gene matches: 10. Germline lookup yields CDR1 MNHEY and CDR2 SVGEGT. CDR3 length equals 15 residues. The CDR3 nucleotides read TGTGCCAGCAGCCCAACAGGGGGCCGATGGTACGAGCAGTACTTC. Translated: CASSPTGGRWYEQYF.

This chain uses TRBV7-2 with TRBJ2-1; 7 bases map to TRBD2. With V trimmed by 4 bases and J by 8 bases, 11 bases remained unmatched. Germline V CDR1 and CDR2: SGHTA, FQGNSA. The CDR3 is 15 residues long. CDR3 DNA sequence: TGTGCCAGCAGCTCGAGCGGGACCCCTGCCGATGAGCAGTTCTTC. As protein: CASSSSGTPADEQFF.

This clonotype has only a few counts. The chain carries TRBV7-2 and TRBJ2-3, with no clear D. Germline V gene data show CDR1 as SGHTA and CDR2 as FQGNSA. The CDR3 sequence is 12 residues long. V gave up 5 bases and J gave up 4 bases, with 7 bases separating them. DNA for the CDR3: TGTGCCAGCAGCCGTGGGGCAGATACGCAGTATTTT. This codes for CASSRGADTQYF. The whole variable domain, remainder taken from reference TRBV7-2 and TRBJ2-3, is GAGVSQSPSNKVTEKGKDVELRCDPISGHTALYWYRQSLGQGLEFLIYFQGNSAPDKSGLPSDRFSAERTGGSVSTLTIQRTQQEDSAVYLCASSRGADTQYFGPGTRLTVL.